This T cell receptor (beta chain) derives from a study of circulating CD8 cells and anti-PD-1 response in melanoma. Four subsets defined by PD-1 and/or TIGIT were sorted from live CD3+CD8+TCRalphabeta+ cells. CDR3 length equals 15 residues. Germline-derived CDR1 and CDR2 are SGHDN and FVKESK. The V end lost 1 base, the J end lost 3 bases, and 11 bases lay between the germline ends. Study-wide points: At M1, fewer than 8% of TRB clonotypes appeared in multiple subsets. Generally, no replicate experiments were performed. Some patients were treatment-naive; others were previously treated. Tumor reactivity was tested by peptide assays on expanded sorted subsets.

In its sample, this clonotype ranks as large. Its specificity is unknown. The QIAseq Immune Repertoire TCR panel built the libraries from approximately 16 ng of total RNA. From the reads, TCRdb called clonotypes with MiXCR, one entry per CDR3 protein. The sample contains 370 or so distinct CDR3 sequences, around 6.7% of which appear only once. The chain has TRBV14 and TRBJ2-3, with D maybe TRBD2 (6 bases). Source: CD8+ T cells from PBMCs, taken at baseline or after one month of anti-PD-1 therapy (not recorded which). The origin of this receptor is a human donor with melanoma. Here the CDR3 DNA reads TGTGCCAGCAGCCAAGCTTCGGGAGCAACAGATACGCAGTATTTT. This translates into CASSQASGATDTQYF.